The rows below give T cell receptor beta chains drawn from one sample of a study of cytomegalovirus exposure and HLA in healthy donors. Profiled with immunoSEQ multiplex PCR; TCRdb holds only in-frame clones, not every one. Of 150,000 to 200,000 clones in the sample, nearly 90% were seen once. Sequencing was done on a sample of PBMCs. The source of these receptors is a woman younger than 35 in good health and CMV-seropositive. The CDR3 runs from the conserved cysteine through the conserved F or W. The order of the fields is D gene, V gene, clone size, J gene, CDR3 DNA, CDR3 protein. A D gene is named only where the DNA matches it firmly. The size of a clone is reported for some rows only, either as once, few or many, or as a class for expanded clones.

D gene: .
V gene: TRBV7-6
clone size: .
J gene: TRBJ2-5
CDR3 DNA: TGTGCCAGCAGCTTGGAACCGTTAGGAGGAGCCCAGTACTTC
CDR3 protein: CASSLEPLGGAQYF

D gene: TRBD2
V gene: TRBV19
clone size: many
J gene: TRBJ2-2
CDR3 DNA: TGTGCCAGTAGTGCCGGAGCGGCGGGAGACGGCGGGGAGCTGTTTTTT
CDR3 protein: CASSAGAAGDGGELFF

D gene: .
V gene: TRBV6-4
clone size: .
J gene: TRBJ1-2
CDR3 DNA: TGTGCCGGGACGACAGGAGCTAACTATGGCTACACCTTC
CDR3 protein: CAGTTGANYGYTF

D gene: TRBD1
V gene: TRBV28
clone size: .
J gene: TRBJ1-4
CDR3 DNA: TGTGCCAGCAGTTTAGGGGGACAGGGGACGGAAAAACTGTTTTTT
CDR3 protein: CASSLGGQGTEKLFF

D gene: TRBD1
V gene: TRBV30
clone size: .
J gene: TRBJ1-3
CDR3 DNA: TGTGCCTGGAGTGCACAGGGGGGCGGAAACACCATATATTTT
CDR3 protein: CAWSAQGGGNTIYF

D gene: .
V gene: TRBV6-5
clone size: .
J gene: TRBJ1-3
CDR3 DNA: TGTGCCAGCAGTTACTCGAAACAGGCGCCCGGAAACACCATATATTTT
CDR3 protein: CASSYSKQAPGNTIYF

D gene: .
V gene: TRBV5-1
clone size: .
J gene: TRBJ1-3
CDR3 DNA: TGCGCCAGCAGCCCACTCCGGGACACCGGCTCTGGAAACACCATATATTTT
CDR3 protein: CASSPLRDTGSGNTIYF

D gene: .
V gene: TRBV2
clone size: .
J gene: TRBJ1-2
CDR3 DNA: TGTGCCAGCAGTGACAGGGAAGAAGGTGGCTACACCTTC
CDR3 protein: CASSDREEGGYTF

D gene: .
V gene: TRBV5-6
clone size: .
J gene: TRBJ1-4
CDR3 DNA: TGTGCCAGCAGCCGCCAGATCGGGGAGGCTAATGAAAAACTGTTTTTT
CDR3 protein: CASSRQIGEANEKLFF

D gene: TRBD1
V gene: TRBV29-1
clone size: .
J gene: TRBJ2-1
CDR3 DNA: TGCAGCGTTCCGGGACAGGCTCACAATGAGCAGTTCTTC
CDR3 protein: CSVPGQAHNEQFF

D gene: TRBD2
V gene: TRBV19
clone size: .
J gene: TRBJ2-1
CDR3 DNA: TGTGCCTCGAATAGCGGGGAAAGGGGCAATGAGCAGTTCTTC
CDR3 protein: CASNSGERGNEQFF

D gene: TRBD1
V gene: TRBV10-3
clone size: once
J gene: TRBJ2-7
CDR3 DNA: TGTGCCATCAGTGAAAATACAGGGGTCGAGCAGTACTTC
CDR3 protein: CAISENTGVEQYF

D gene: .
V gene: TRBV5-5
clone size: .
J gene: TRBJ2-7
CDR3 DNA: TGTGCCAGCAGCCATGACAGTGAGAGCCCCTACGAGCAGTACTTC
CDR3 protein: CASSHDSESPYEQYF

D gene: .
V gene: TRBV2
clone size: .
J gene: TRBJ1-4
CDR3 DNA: TGTGCCAGCAACAGGATAACTAATGAAAAACTGTTTTTT
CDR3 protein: CASNRITNEKLFF

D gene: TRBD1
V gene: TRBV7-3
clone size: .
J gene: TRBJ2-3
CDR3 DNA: TGTGCCAGCAGCAGAGGACAGGAGGATACGCAGTATTTT
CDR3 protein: CASSRGQEDTQYF

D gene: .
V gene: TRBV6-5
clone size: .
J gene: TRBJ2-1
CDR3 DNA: TGTGCCAGCAGGTTTAGCGACTACAATGAGCAGTTCTTC
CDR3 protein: CASRFSDYNEQFF